The 14 T cell receptor beta chains below were found in one sample sequenced in a study of shared clonotypes between healthy human individuals. Only CD45RO-negative cells positively selected for CCR7 counted as naive CD8 cells, so terminally differentiated effector memory CD45RA+ cells were excluded. Repertoires were generated with immunoSEQ multiplex PCR, while TCRdb's copy carries only in-frame clones and drops some. The profile shows millions of clones, about 95% of them singletons. The specimen was naive CD8+ T cells sorted from blood. These TCRs come from a young man in good health.

The chain combines TRBV15 with TRBJ2-7, with TRBD1 identical over 8 bases. CDR3 length: 16 amino acids. Germline V CDR1 and CDR2: LNHNV, YYDKDF (reference sequence). V lost 3 bases to trimming and J lost 4 bases; unmatched junction nucleotides: 11. CDR3 residues: CATSSEAGTGIYEQYF. CDR3 in DNA: TGTGCCACCAGCAGCGAAGCCGGGACAGGAATTTACGAGCAGTACTTC. The variable domain in full, with the rest retrieved from reference TRBV15 and TRBJ2-7, is DAMVIQNPRYQVTQFGKPVTLSCSQTLNHNVMYWYQQKSSQAPKLLFHYYDKDFNNEADTPDNFQSRRPNTSFCFLDIRSPGLGDTAMYLCATSSEAGTGIYEQYFGPGTRLTVT.

The chain links TRBV11-2 to TRBJ2-3; D is possibly TRBD1 or TRBD2 (5 bases each). The germline V gene encodes CDR1 SGHAT and CDR2 FQNNGV. This CDR3 has 15 residues. V was pared by 1 base and J by 5 bases, with 13 bases between. The CDR3 here is CASSLVGTPGDTQYF. The CDR3 DNA follows: TGTGCCAGCAGCTTAGTGGGGACCCCGGGAGATACGCAGTATTTT. The entire variable domain, with the rest obtained from reference TRBV11-2 and TRBJ2-3, is as follows: EAGVAQSPRYKIIEKRQSVAFWCNPISGHATLYWYQQILGQGPKLLIQFQNNGVVDDSQLPKDRFSAERLKGVDSTLKIQPAKLEDSAVYLCASSLVGTPGDTQYFGPGTRLTVL.

This clone was seen just once. The gene calls are TRBV29-1 and TRBJ2-1; the match to TRBD2 covers 10 bases. Per germline, CDR1 SQVTM and CDR2 ANQGSEA. V gave up 6 bases and J gave up 4 bases; unmatched junction bases: 6. The CDR3 length is 14 residues. The CDR3 nucleotides are TGCAGCGTCTGGCTAGCGGGAGTATACAATGAGCAGTTCTTC. Translating gives CSVWLAGVYNEQFF.

The chain carries TRBV7-8 and TRBJ2-3; 7 bases match TRBD1. The CDR3 is made up of 14 amino acids. J lost 2 bases, V lost 5 bases, and 4 bases had no gene match. From germline, CDR1 is SGHVS and CDR2 FQNEAQ. In DNA, the CDR3 is TGTGCCAGCAGCGCGACAGGGAACACAGATACGCAGTATTTT. It yields the protein CASSATGNTDTQYF.

V usage is TRBV5-1 and J usage is TRBJ1-1; D not resolved. Trimming removed 1 base at V and 3 bases at J, with 13 bases between. The CDR3 sequence is 15 residues long. Germline V gene lookup returns CDR1 SGHRS and CDR2 YFSETQ. CDR3 nucleotide sequence: TGCGCCAGCAGCTTGATCGGTAACAAGGACACTGAAGCTTTCTTT. It encodes CASSLIGNKDTEAFF.

This clone was counted once. CDR3 amino acids: CASSQRAMTYSYNEQFF. CDR3 bases: TGCGCCAGCAGCCAACGAGCGATGACATACTCCTACAATGAGCAGTTCTTC. The chain couples TRBV4-3 to TRBJ2-1; D uncertain. Germline CDR1 LGHNA, CDR2 YSLEER. Deletions cut 2 bases from V and 0 bases from J, with 14 bases between. This CDR3 comprises 17 residues.

V gene TRBV18 combines with J gene TRBJ1-6; TRBD1 might be the D (6 bases). Germline lookup yields CDR1 KGHSH and CDR2 LQKENI. V was pared by 8 bases and J by 7 bases, with 12 bases between. This CDR3 is built from 13 residues. The CDR3 loop reads CASRLGTNSPLHF. CDR3 bases: TGTGCCAGCCGACTAGGGACAAATTCACCCCTCCACTTT.

The genes are TRBV27 and TRBJ2-7, with 9 nucleotides matching TRBD2. Trimming at V came to 2 bases and at J to 3 bases, leaving 5 bases not matched to a gene. This CDR3 spans 15 amino acids. Germline lookup yields CDR1 MNHEY and CDR2 SMNVEV (reference sequence). CDR3 amino acids: CASSLLAGFVYEQYF. The CDR3 DNA reads as TGTGCCAGCAGTTTACTAGCGGGATTCGTCTACGAGCAGTACTTC.

The rearrangement links TRBV2 to TRBJ2-3; 10 bases are shared with TRBD2. After removal of 7 bases from V and 2 bases from J, the junction contained 6 bases not matched to a gene. The length of the CDR3 is 15 residues. The V gene's germline CDR1 is SNHLY and CDR2 FYNNEI. The CDR3, as DNA: TGTGCCAGCAACCAGCTAGCGGGGGTCACAGATACGCAGTATTTT. It specifies CASNQLAGVTDTQYF.

V usage is TRBV27 and J usage is TRBJ2-7; TRBD1 aligns across 10 bases. Trimming at V came to 5 bases and at J to 5 bases, leaving 6 bases not matched to a gene. The CDR3 sequence is 14 residues long. Per the germline V gene, CDR1 is MNHEY and CDR2 is SMNVEV (reference sequence). The chain's CDR3 is CASSLDRGPNEQYF. CDR3 DNA sequence: TGTGCCAGCAGTCTAGACAGGGGGCCTAACGAGCAGTACTTC.

The chain carries TRBV12-2 and TRBJ2-6. TRBV12-2 has pseudogene status. This CDR3 spans 18 amino acids. CDR3 coding DNA: TGTGCAAGTCGCGGGTCTACCTCCACACAAAGTCGGGCCAACGTCCTGACTTTC. Translation gives CASRGSTSTQSRANVLTF.

Regarding this clone: Other DNA sequences in this specimen translate into the identical CDR3. The V gene is TRBV6-1, the J gene TRBJ2-7, with D unresolved. The V gene lost 7 bases and the J gene lost 1 base, with 5 bases spanning the gap. The CDR3 runs 11 residues. The germline CDR1 and CDR2 sequences are MNHNS and SASEGT. The CDR3 DNA reads TGTGCCAGCACAGATTCCTACGAGCAGTACTTC. The encoded protein is CASTDSYEQYF.

The chain carries TRBV10-3 and TRBJ2-3; 9 nucleotides match TRBD2. V lost 6 bases and J lost 0; bases outside the gene matches: 4. There are 15 residues in the CDR3. Per the germline V gene, CDR1 is ENHRY and CDR2 is SYGVKD. CDR3 loop: CAIRERGASTDTQYF. The CDR3 nucleotides read TGTGCCATCAGGGAGCGGGGGGCTAGCACAGATACGCAGTATTTT.

J is TRBJ2-7 and V is TRBV5-1; D might be TRBD1 (5 bases). Deletions cut 0 bases from V and 7 bases from J, with 14 bases between. The CDR3 length is 14 residues. CDR1 SGHRS and CDR2 YFSETQ come from the germline V gene. In DNA form, the CDR3 reads TGCGCCAGCAGCTTGGTGGACAACCCGTGGGAGCAGTACTTC. Its protein is CASSLVDNPWEQYF.